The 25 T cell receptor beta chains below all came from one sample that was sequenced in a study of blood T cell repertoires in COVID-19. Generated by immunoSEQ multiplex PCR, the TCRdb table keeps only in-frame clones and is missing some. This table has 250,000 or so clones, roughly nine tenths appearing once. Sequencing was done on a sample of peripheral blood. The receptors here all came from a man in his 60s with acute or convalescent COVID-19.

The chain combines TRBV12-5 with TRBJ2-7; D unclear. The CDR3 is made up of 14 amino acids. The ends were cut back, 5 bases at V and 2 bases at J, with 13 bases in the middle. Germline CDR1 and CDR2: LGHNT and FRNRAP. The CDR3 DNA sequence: TGTGCTAGTGGTCCTCGAGCAGGTACCTACGAGCAGTACTTC. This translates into CASGPRAGTYEQYF.

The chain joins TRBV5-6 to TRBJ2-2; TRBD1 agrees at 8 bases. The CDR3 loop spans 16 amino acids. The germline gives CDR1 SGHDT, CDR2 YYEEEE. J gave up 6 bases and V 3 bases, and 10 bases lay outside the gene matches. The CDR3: CASSWTGQEEPGELFF. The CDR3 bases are TGTGCCAGCAGCTGGACGGGACAGGAGGAGCCCGGGGAGCTGTTTTTT. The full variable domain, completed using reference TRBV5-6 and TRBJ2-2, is DAGVTQSPTHLIKTRGQQVTLRCSPKSGHDTVSWYQQALGQGPQFIFQYYEEEERQRGNFPDRFSGHQFPNYSSELNVNALLLGDSALYLCASSWTGQEEPGELFFGEGSRLTVL.

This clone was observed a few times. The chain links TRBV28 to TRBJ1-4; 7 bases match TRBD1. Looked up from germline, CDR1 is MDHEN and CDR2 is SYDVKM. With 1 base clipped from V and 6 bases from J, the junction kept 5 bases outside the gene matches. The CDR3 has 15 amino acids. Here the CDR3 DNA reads TGTGCCAGCAGTTTATTATCCCAGGGGGATGAAAAACTGTTTTTT. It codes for CASSLLSQGDEKLFF.

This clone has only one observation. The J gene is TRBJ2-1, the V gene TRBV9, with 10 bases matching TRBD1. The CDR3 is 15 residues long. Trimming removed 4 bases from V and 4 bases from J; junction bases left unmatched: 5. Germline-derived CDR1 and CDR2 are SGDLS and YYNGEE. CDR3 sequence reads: CASSPGTGVYNEQFF. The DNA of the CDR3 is TGTGCCAGCAGCCCCGGGACAGGGGTATACAATGAGCAGTTCTTC.

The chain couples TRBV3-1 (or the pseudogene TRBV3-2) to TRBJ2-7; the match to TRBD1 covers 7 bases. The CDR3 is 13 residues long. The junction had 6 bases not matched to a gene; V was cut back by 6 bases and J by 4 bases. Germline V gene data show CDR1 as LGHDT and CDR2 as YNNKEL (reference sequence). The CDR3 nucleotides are TGTGCCAGCAGAACGGACAGGAGTTACGAGCAGTACTTC. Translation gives CASRTDRSYEQYF.

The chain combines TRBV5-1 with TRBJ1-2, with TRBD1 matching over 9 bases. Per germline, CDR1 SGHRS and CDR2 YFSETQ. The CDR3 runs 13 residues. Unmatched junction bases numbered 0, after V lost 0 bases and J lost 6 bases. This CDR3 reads CASSLGDRDGYTF. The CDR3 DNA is TGCGCCAGCAGCTTGGGGGACAGGGATGGCTACACCTTC. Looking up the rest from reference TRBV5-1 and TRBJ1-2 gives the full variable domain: KAGVTQTPRYLIKTRGQQVTLSCSPISGHRSVSWYQQTPGQGLQFLFEYFSETQRNKGNFPGRFSGRQFSNSRSEMNVSTLELGDSALYLCASSLGDRDGYTFGSGTRLTVV.

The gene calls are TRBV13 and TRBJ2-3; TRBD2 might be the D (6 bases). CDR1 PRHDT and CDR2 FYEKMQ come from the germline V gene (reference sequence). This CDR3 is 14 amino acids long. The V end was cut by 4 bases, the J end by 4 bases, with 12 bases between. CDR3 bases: TGTGCCAGCAGCTCATTGACTAGTGCAGATACGCAGTATTTT. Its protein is CASSSLTSADTQYF.

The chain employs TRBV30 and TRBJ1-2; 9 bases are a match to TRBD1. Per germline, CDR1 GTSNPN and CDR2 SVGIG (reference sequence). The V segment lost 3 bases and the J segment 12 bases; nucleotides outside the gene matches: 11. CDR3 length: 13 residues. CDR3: CAWSLNLQGANTF. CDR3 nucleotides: TGTGCCTGGAGCCTGAACCTACAGGGGGCGAACACCTTC.

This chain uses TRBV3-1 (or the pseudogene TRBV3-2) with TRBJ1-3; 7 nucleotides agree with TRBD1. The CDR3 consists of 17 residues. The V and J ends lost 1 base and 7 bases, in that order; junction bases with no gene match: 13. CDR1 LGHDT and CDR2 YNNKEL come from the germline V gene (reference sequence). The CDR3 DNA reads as TGTGCCAGCAGCCAAGCCAACGACGACAGGGTCGTTAACACCATATATTTT. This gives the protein CASSQANDDRVVNTIYF.

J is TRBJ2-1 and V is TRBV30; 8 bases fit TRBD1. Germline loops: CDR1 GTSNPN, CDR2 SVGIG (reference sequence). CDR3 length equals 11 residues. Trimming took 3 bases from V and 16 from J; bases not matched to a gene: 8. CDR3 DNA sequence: TGTGCCTGGAGGACGACAGGGGATTTTTTCTTC. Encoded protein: CAWRTTGDFFF.

The CDR3 bases are TGTGCCAGCAGCTTACGGGGAGGTATGAACACTGAAGCTTTCTTT. This codes for CASSLRGGMNTEAFF. The chain is built from TRBV7-3 and TRBJ1-1, with D unclear. Germline V gene lookup returns CDR1 SGHTA and CDR2 FQGTGA. The CDR3 runs to 15 residues. V lost 2 bases to trimming and J lost 0 bases, with 10 bases between them.

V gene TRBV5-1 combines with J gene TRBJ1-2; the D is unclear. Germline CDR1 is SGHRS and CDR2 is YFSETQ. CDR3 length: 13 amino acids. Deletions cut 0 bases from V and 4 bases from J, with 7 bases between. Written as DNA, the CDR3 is TGCGCCAGCAGCTTGGCACAGTCCTATGGCTACACCTTC. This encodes CASSLAQSYGYTF.

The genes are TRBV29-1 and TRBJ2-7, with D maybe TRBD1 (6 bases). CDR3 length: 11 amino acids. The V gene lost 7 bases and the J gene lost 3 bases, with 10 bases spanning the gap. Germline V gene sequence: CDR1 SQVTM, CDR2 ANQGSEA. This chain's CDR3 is CSARDNYEQYF. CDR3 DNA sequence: TGCAGCGCCCGGGACAACTACGAGCAGTACTTC.

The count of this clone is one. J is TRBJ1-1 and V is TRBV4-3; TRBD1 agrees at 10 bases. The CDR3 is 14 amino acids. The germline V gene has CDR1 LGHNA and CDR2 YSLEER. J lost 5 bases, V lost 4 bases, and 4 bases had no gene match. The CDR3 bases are TGCGCCAGCAGCCGAGACAGGGGGCTAACTGAAGCTTTCTTT. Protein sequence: CASSRDRGLTEAFF.

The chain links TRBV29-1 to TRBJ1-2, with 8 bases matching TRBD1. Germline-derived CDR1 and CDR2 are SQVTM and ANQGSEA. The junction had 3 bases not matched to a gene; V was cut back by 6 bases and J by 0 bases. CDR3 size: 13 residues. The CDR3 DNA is TGCAGCGTCTGGACAGGGTCTAACTATGGCTACACCTTC. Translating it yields CSVWTGSNYGYTF.

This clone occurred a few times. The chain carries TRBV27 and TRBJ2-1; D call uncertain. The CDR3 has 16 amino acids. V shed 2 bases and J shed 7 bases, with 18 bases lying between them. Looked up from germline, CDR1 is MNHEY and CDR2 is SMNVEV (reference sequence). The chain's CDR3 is CASSLGLVLRGNEQFF. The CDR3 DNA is TGTGCCAGCAGTTTAGGGTTGGTATTGCGAGGAAATGAGCAGTTCTTC.

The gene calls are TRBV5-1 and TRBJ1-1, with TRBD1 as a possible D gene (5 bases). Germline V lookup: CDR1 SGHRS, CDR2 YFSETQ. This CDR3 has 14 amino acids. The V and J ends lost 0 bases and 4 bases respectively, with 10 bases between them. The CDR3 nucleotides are TGCGCCAGCAGCTTGGATGGGGCAATCACTGAAGCTTTCTTT. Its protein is CASSLDGAITEAFF.

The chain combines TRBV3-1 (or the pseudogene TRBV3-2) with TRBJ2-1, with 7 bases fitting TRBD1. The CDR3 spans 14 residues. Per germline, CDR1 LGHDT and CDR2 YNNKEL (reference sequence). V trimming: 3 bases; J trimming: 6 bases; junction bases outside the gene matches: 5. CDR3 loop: CASSQFRDSNEQFF. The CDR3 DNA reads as TGTGCCAGCAGCCAGTTCCGGGACAGCAATGAGCAGTTCTTC.

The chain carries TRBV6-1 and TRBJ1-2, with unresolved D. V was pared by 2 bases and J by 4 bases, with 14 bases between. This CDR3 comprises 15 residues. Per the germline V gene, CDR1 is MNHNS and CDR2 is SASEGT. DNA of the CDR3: TGTGCCAGCAGTGAATCTGGGCTCCGGGGCTATGGCTACACCTTC. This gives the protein CASSESGLRGYGYTF.

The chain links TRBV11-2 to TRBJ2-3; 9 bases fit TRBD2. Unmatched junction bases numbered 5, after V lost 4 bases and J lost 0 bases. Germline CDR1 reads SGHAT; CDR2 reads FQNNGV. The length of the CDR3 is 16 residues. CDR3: CASSSLTSGSTDTQYF. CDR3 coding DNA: TGTGCCAGCAGCTCTTTGACTAGCGGAAGCACAGATACGCAGTATTTT.

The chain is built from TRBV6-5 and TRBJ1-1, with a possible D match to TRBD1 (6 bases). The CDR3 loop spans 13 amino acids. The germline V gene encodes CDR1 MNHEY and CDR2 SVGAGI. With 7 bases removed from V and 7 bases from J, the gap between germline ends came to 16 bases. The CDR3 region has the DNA TGTGCCAGCACCCCAAACGGGGGGCTTGAAGCTTTCTTT. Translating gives CASTPNGGLEAFF.

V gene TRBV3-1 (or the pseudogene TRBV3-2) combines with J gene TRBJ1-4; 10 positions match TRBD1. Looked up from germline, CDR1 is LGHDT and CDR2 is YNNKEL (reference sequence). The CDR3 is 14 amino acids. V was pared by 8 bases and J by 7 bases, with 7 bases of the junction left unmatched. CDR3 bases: TGTGCCAGCGGTGGGACAGGGGAAGGTGAAAAACTGTTTTTT. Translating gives CASGGTGEGEKLFF.

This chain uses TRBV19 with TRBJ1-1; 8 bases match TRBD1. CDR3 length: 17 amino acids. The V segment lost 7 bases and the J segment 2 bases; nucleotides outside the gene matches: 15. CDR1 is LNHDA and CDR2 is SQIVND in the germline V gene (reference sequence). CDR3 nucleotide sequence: TGTGCCAGTAATCTGGGGGGACAGGTGGTATCCAACACTGAAGCTTTCTTT. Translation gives CASNLGGQVVSNTEAFF.

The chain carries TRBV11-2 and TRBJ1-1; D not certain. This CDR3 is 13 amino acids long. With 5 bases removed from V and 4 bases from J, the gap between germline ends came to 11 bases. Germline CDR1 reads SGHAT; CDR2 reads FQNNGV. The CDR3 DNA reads TGTGCCAGCAGCCGGGAAAGGTCCACTGAAGCTTTCTTT. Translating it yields CASSRERSTEAFF.

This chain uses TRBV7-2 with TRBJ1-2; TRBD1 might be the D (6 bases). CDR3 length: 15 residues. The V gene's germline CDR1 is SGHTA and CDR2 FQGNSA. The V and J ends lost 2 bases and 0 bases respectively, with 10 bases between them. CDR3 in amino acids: CASSLLGQSNYGYTF. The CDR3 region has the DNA TGTGCCAGCAGCTTACTAGGACAGTCTAACTATGGCTACACCTTC.